The present entry profiles one T cell receptor beta chain with its context. Assay: immunoSEQ multiplex PCR; the TCRdb copy retains only in-frame clones and omits some. Here the sample spans over 25,000 clones, 92% being singletons. The sample comes from a study of monozygotic twins with cystic fibrosis. Looked up from germline, CDR1 is SGHTA and CDR2 is FQGNSA. With V trimmed by 7 bases and J by 2 bases, 10 bases remained unmatched. The CDR3 has 15 amino acids. The TCR originated in a girl aged 2 to 10 with cystic fibrosis. The material sequenced was blood. V gene TRBV7-2 combines with J gene TRBJ2-5; TRBD1 aligns across 7 bases. This chain's CDR3 is CASTQPGTDQETQYF. In DNA form, the CDR3 reads TGTGCCAGCACACAACCCGGGACAGATCAAGAGACCCAGTACTTC.